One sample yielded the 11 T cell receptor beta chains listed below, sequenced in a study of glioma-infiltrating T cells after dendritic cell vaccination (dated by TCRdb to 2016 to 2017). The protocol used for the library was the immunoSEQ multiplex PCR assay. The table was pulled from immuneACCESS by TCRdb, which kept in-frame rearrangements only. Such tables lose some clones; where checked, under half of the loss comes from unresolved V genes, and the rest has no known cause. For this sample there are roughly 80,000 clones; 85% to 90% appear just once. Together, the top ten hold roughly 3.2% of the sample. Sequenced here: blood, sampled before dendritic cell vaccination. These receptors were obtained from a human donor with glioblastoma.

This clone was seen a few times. The CDR3 region is CASSLVLDSYFTDTQYF. The DNA of the CDR3 is TGTGCCAGCAGCTTAGTATTGGACAGTTATTTCACAGATACGCAGTATTTT. V and J are TRBV11-2 and TRBJ2-3; tentative D call: TRBD1 (6 bases). Between the trimmed V and J ends, which lost 1 base and 2 bases, there was a span of 16 bases. The CDR3 spans 17 residues. Germline lookup yields CDR1 SGHAT and CDR2 FQNNGV.

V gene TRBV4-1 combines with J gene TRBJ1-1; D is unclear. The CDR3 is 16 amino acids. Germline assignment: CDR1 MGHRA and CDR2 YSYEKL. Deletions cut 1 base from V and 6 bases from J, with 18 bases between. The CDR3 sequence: CASSQAERGGSPEAFF. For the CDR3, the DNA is TGCGCCAGCAGCCAAGCCGAACGGGGAGGCAGCCCTGAAGCTTTCTTT.

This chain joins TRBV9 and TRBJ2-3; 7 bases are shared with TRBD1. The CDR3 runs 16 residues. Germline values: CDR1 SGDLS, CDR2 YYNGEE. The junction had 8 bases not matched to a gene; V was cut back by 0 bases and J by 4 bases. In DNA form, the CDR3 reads TGTGCCAGCAGCGTAGTGGTTAGAGGGGGCGCAGATACGCAGTATTTT. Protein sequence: CASSVVVRGGADTQYF.

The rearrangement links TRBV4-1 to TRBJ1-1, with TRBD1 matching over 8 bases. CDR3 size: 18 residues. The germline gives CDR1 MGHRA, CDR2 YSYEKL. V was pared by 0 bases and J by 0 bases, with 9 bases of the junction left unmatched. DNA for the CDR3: TGCGCCAGCAGCCAAGAGGGCCAGGGGGCGGGAATGAACACTGAAGCTTTCTTT. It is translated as CASSQEGQGAGMNTEAFF.

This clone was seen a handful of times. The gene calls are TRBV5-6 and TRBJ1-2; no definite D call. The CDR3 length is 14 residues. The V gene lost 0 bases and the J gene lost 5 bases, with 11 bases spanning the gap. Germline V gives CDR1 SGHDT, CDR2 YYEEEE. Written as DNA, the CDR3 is TGTGCCAGCAGCTTGGACAGCACTGAGTATGGCTACACCTTC. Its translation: CASSLDSTEYGYTF.

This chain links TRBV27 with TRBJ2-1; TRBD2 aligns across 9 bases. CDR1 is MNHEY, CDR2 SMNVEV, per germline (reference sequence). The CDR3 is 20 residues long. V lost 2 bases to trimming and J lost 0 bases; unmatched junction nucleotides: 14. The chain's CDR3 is CASSLRPGTSRPSSYNEQFF. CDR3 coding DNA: TGTGCCAGCAGTTTACGTCCCGGGACTAGCCGCCCGAGCTCCTACAATGAGCAGTTCTTC.

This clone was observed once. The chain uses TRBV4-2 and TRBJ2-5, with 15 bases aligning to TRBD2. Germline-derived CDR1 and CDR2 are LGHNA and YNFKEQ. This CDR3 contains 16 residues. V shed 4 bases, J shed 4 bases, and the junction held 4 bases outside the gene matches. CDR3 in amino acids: CASSPRTSGGAETQYF. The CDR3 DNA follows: TGTGCCAGCAGCCCCCGGACTAGCGGGGGGGCAGAGACCCAGTACTTC.

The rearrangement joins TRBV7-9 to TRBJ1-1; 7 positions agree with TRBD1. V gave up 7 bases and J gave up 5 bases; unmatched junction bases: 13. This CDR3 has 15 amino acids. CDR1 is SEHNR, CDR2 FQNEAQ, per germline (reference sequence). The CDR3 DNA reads TGTGCCAGCACCCCGGGACAGCCCCCGGAGACTGAAGCTTTCTTT. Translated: CASTPGQPPETEAFF.

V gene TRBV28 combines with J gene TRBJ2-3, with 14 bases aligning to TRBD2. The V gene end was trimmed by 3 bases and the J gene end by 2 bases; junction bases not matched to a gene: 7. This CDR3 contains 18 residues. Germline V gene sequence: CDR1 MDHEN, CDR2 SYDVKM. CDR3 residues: CASSFLGLAGVVTDTQYF. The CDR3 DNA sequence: TGTGCCAGCAGTTTCTTGGGACTAGCGGGAGTTGTCACAGATACGCAGTATTTT.

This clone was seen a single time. The CDR3 loop reads CASSYPRGQGGYTF. DNA of the CDR3: TGTGCCAGCAGTTACCCGAGGGGGCAGGGTGGCTACACCTTC. The chain has TRBV6-5 and TRBJ1-2; the match to TRBD1 covers 7 bases. This CDR3 is 14 amino acids long. Trimming took 2 bases from V and 7 from J; bases not matched to a gene: 7. CDR1 MNHEY and CDR2 SVGAGI come from the germline V gene.

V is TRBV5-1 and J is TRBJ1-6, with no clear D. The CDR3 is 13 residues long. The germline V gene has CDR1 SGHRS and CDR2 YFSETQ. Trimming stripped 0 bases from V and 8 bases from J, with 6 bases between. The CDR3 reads CASSLAFDSPLHF. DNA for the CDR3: TGCGCCAGCAGCTTGGCCTTCGATTCACCCCTCCACTTT.